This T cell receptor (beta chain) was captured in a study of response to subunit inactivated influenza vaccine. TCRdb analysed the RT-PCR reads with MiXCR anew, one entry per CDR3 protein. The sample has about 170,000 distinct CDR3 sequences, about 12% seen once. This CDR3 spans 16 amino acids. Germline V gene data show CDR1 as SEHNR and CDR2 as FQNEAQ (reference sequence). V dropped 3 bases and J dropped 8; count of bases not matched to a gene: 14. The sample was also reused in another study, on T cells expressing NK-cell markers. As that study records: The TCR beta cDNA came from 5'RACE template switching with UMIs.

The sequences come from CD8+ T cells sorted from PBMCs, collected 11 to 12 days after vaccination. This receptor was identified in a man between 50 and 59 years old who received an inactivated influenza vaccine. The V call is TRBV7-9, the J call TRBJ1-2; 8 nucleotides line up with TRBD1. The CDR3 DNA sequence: TGTGCCAGCAGCTTGGTGGGGCGGACAGGGCAGCTGGGCTACACCTTC. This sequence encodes CASSLVGRTGQLGYTF.